There are many counts of the clone carrying this TCR beta chain. Antigen specificity is unknown. Libraries of TCR beta came from quantitative 5'-RACE with molecular barcodes. TCRdb recomputed calls from the 5' RACE reads with MiXCR, one row per CDR3 protein. The table has some 87,000 distinct CDR3 sequences, just under 9% seen once. The source of the sample is a study of CD8 T cells in ankylosing spondylitis. Overall study findings and caveats: Ankylosing spondylitis blood seemed to carry a telltale TCR beta motif made of under 10 highly homologous variants.

The sequence was collected from a male donor with ankylosing spondylitis or in good health (not recorded which). Input material: blood, either unsorted or a sorted T cell fraction (not recorded which).

The CDR3 loop is CASSLASGVMETQYF. The CDR3, as DNA: TGTGCCAGCAGCTTAGCTAGCGGGGTCATGGAGACCCAGTACTTC. The rearrangement uses TRBV7-2 and TRBJ2-5; 8 bases align to TRBD2. V was pared by 0 bases and J by 5 bases, with 5 bases of the junction left unmatched. This CDR3 is built from 15 residues. Germline CDR1 and CDR2: SGHTA and FQGNSA.